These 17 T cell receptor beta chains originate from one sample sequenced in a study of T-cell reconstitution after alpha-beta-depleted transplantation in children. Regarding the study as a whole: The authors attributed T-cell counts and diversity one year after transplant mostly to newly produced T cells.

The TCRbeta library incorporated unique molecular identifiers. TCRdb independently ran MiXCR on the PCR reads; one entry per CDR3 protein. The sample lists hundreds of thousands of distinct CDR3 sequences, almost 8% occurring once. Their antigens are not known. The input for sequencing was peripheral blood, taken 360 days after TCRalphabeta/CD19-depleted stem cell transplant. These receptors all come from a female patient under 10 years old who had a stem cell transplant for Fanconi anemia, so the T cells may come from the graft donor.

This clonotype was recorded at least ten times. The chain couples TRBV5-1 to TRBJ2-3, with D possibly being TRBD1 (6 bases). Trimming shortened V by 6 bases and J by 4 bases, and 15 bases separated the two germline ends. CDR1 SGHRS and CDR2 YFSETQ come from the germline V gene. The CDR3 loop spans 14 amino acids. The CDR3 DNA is TGCGCCAGCATGAGTCAGGGGTTCGCAGATACGCAGTATTTT. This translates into CASMSQGFADTQYF.

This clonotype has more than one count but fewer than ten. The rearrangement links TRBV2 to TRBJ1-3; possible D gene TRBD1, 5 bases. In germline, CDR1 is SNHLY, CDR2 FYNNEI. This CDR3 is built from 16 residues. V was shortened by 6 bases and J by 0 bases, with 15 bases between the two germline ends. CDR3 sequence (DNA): TGTGCCAGCAGGGAGGGACTGACTAACTCTGGAAACACCATATATTTT. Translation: CASREGLTNSGNTIYF.

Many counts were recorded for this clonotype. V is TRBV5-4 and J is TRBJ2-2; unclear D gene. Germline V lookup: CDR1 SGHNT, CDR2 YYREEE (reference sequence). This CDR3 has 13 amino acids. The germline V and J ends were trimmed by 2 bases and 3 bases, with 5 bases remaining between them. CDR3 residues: CASSFVDTGELFF. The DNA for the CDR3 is TGTGCCAGCAGCTTTGTGGACACCGGGGAGCTGTTTTTT.

In DNA, the CDR3 is TGTGCCAGTAGTGTTTCCGTGACGTGGGCCCTAGGCACAGATACGCAGTATTTT. Its translation is CASSVSVTWALGTDTQYF. The V call is TRBV19, the J call TRBJ2-3; D call uncertain. V was clipped by 5 bases and J by 1 base, with 22 bases between them. This CDR3 has 18 amino acids. The germline CDR1 and CDR2 sequences are LNHDA and SQIVND (reference sequence).

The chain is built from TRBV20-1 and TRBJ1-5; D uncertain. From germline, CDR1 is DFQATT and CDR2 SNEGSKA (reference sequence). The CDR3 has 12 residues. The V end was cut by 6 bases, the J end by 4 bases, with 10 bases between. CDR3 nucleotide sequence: TGCAGTGCGGGCTCCGGAAATCAGCCCCAGCATTTT. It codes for CSAGSGNQPQHF.

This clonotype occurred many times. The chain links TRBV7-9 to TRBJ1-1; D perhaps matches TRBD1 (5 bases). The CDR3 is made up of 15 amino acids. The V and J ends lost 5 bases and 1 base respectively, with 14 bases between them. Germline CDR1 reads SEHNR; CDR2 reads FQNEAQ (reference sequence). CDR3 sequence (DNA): TGTGCCAGCAGCCGGGGCCCAAGCCCGAACACTGAAGCTTTCTTT. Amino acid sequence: CASSRGPSPNTEAFF.

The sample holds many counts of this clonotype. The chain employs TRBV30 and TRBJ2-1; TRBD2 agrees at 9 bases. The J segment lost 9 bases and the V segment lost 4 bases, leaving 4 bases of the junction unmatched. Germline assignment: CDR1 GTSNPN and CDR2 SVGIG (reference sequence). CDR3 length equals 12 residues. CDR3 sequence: CAWTRGGFEQFF. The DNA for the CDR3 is TGTGCCTGGACGCGGGGGGGCTTTGAGCAGTTCTTC.

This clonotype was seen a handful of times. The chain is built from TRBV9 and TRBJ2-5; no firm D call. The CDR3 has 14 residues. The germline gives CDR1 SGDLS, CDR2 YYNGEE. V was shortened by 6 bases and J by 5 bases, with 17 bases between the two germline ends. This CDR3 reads CASNPSDGRETQYF. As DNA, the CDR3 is TGTGCCAGCAACCCATCGGACGGAAGGGAGACCCAGTACTTC.

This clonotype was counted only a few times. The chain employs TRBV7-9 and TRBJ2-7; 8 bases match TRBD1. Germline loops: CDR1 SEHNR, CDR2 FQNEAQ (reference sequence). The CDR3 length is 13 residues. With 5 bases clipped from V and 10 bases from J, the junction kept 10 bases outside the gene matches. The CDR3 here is CASSHSDRGRQYV. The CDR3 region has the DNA TGTGCCAGCAGCCATAGTGACAGGGGCCGTCAGTACGTC.

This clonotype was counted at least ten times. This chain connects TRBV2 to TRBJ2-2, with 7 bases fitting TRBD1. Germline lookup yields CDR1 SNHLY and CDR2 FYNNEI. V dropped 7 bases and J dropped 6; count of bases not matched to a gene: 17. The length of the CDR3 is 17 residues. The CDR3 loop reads CASNGVTGDPQSGELFF. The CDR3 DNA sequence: TGTGCCAGCAACGGAGTCACAGGGGACCCCCAGTCCGGGGAGCTGTTTTTT.

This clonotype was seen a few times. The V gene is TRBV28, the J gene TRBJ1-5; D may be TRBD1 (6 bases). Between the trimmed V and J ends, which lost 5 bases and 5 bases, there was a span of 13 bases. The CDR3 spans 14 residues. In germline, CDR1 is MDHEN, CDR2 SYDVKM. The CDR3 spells CASSHDRRYQPQHF. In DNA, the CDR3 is TGTGCCAGCAGTCATGACAGGAGGTATCAGCCCCAGCATTTT.

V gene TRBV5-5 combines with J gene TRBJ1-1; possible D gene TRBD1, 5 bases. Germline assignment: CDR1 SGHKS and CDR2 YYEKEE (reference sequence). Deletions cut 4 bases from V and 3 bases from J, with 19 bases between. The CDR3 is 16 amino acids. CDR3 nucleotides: TGTGCCAGCAGCCGACTTCAGGGCGCCGGTGACACTGAAGCTTTCTTT. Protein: CASSRLQGAGDTEAFF.

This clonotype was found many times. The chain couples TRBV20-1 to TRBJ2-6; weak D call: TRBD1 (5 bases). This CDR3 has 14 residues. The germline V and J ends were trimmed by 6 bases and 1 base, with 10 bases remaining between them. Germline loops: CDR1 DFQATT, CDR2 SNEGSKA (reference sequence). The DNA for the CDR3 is TGCAGTGCCTTGACAGTGTCTGGGGCCAACGTCCTGACTTTC. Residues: CSALTVSGANVLTF.

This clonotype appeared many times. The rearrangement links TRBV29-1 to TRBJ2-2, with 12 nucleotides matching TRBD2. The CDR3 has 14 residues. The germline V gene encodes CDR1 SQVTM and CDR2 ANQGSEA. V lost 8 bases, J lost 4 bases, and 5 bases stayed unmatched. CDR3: CSMLGLAGTGELFF. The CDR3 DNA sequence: TGCAGCATGCTGGGACTAGCGGGCACCGGGGAGCTGTTTTTT.

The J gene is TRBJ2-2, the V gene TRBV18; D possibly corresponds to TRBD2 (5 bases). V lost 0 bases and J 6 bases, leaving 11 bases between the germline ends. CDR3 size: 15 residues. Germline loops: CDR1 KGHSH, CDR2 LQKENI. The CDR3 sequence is CASSPPGDRAGELFF. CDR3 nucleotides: TGTGCCAGCTCACCACCCGGGGATCGCGCCGGGGAGCTGTTTTTT.

CDR3 sequence: CSAEGASRETQYF. CDR3 in DNA: TGCAGTGCTGAGGGGGCTTCCCGGGAGACCCAGTACTTC. The chain combines TRBV20-1 with TRBJ2-5, with 7 positions matching TRBD1. Unmatched junction bases numbered 8, after V lost 5 bases and J lost 5 bases. The length of the CDR3 is 13 residues. The germline CDR1 and CDR2 sequences are DFQATT and SNEGSKA (reference sequence).

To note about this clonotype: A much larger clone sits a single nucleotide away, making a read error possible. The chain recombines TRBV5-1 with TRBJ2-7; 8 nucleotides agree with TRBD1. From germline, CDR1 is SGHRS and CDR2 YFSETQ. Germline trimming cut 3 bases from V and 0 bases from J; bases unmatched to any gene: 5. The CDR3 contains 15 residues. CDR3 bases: TGCGCCAGCAGCTCGGGGACAGGACCCTCCTACGAGCAGTACTTC. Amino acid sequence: CASSSGTGPSYEQYF.